Below are 18 T cell receptor beta chains sequenced from a single sample in a study of blood T cell repertoires in COVID-19. The protocol was immunoSEQ multiplex PCR, while the TCRdb copy is restricted to in-frame clones and leaves out a portion. The sample yields about 110,000 clones, roughly 85% seen once. The sample taken for sequencing was peripheral blood. The receptors here all came from a human donor in a cohort sampled during active COVID-19.

Here the CDR3 DNA reads TGTGCCAGCAGTTATCAGTTACAGAACACTGAAGCTTTCTTT. Protein sequence: CASSYQLQNTEAFF. The chain recombines TRBV6-5 with TRBJ1-1, with D unclear. The CDR3 is 14 residues long. CDR1 and CDR2 from the germline V gene are MNHEY and SVGAGI. Trimming pared 3 bases from V and 1 base from J, leaving 9 bases between.

This clone was seen just once. The chain joins TRBV5-1 to TRBJ2-1; a weak D match, TRBD1 (5 bases). The CDR3 is made up of 15 amino acids. Germline loops: CDR1 SGHRS, CDR2 YFSETQ. Trimming shortened V by 1 base and J by 4 bases, and 12 bases separated the two germline ends. This CDR3 is CASSLFGQGYNEQFF. The DNA of the CDR3 is TGCGCCAGCAGCTTGTTTGGTCAGGGATACAATGAGCAGTTCTTC.

The chain joins TRBV18 to TRBJ2-1; 8 nucleotides agree with TRBD2. Trimming cost V 1 base and J 6 bases; bases outside gene matches: 5. The CDR3 sequence is 15 residues long. CDR1 and CDR2 from the germline V gene are KGHSH and LQKENI. CDR3 nucleotide sequence: TGTGCCAGCTCACCACAGGACGGGACTAGCAATGAGCAGTTCTTC. This translates into CASSPQDGTSNEQFF.

The genes are TRBV6-6 and TRBJ2-1, with a weak D call TRBD1 (7 bases). V was pared by 0 bases and J by 8 bases, with 11 bases between. The CDR3 runs 14 residues. In germline, CDR1 is MNHNY, CDR2 SVGAGI (reference sequence). The CDR3 protein is CASSYSQGGDEQFF. The CDR3 region has the DNA TGTGCCAGCAGTTACTCGCAGGGGGGCGATGAGCAGTTCTTC.

This clone was seen once. The rearrangement uses TRBV18 and TRBJ2-1; TRBD2 matches at 9 bases. V was clipped by 2 bases and J by 0 bases; unmatched bases: 5. The germline gives CDR1 KGHSH, CDR2 LQKENI. The CDR3 loop spans 17 amino acids. CDR3 in DNA: TGTGCCAGCTCACCAAATCTAGCGGGGAGCTCCTACAATGAGCAGTTCTTC. It encodes CASSPNLAGSSYNEQFF.

The chain couples TRBV19 to TRBJ2-7, with TRBD2 identical over 10 bases. The germline CDR1 and CDR2 sequences are LNHDA and SQIVND (reference sequence). Germline trimming cut 9 bases from V and 3 bases from J; bases unmatched to any gene: 11. The CDR3 spans 15 residues. The CDR3 loop reads CASGDGLADLYEQYF. CDR3 nucleotide sequence: TGTGCCAGCGGCGATGGACTAGCGGATCTCTACGAGCAGTACTTC.

The chain carries TRBV28 and TRBJ1-2; D not resolved. Germline V lookup: CDR1 MDHEN, CDR2 SYDVKM. With 6 bases removed from V and 8 bases from J, the gap between germline ends came to 16 bases. CDR3 length: 13 amino acids. For the CDR3, the DNA is TGTGCCAGCAGGGAGTTAACCAACTCAGGCTACACCTTC. Translation gives CASRELTNSGYTF.

The CDR3 DNA follows: TGTGCCAGCAGCTTAGCACCGGGACTAGCGGGAGGGTTCTACGAGCAGTACTTC. Translation gives CASSLAPGLAGGFYEQYF. The chain couples TRBV7-6 to TRBJ2-7; TRBD2 agrees at 16 bases. Germline V gives CDR1 SGHVS, CDR2 FNYEAQ. V shed 0 bases, J shed 3 bases, and the junction held 5 bases outside the gene matches. The CDR3 consists of 18 residues.

The chain has TRBV11-2 and TRBJ2-7, with D possibly TRBD2 on 6 matching bases. The CDR3 is 15 amino acids. V was pared by 4 bases and J by 2 bases, with 15 bases between. Germline CDR1 is SGHAT and CDR2 is FQNNGV. The CDR3, as DNA: TGTGCCAGCAGCTCCTCGGTTAGCGGAGCCTACGAGCAGTACTTC. Protein: CASSSSVSGAYEQYF.

This clone turned up a few times. This chain joins TRBV3-1 (or the pseudogene TRBV3-2) and TRBJ1-2; 8 bases fit TRBD1. V gave up 1 base and J gave up 8 bases; unmatched junction bases: 9. Germline CDR1 LGHDT, CDR2 YNNKEL (reference sequence). This CDR3 region has 15 residues. The CDR3 here is CASSQGTTGDRGYTF. DNA for the CDR3: TGTGCCAGCAGCCAAGGCACGACAGGGGATAGGGGCTACACCTTC.

This clone was seen a few times. The chain couples TRBV3-1 (or the pseudogene TRBV3-2) to TRBJ1-2; 9 bases match TRBD1. V was clipped by 4 bases and J by 2 bases; unmatched bases: 5. The CDR3 length is 15 residues. The germline CDR1 and CDR2 sequences are LGHDT and YNNKEL (reference sequence). CDR3 residues: CASSPGQGLNYGYTF. The CDR3 DNA follows: TGTGCCAGCAGCCCGGGACAGGGATTGAACTATGGCTACACCTTC.

V and J are TRBV4-1 and TRBJ1-2; the D gene is possibly TRBD1 (6 bases). Per the germline V gene, CDR1 is MGHRA and CDR2 is YSYEKL. V lost 3 bases and J lost 8, with 19 bases in between. The CDR3 runs 15 residues. CDR3 nucleotide sequence: TGCGCCAGCAGCCAGGCGTCGGCGGGGGCCCAAGGCTACACCTTC. Its protein is CASSQASAGAQGYTF.

The chain uses TRBV5-1 and TRBJ2-3, with 7 bases that match TRBD2. Germline CDR1 is SGHRS and CDR2 is YFSETQ. The CDR3 contains 14 residues. The V gene end was trimmed by 4 bases and the J gene end by 0 bases; junction bases not matched to a gene: 2. CDR3 sequence (DNA): TGCGCCAGCAGCGCGGGGGACAGCACAGATACGCAGTATTTT. Translation: CASSAGDSTDTQYF.

This chain joins TRBV18 and TRBJ2-3, with 11 bases fitting TRBD2. Per the germline V gene, CDR1 is KGHSH and CDR2 is LQKENI. CDR3 size: 16 residues. V shed 3 bases, J shed 5 bases, and the junction held 7 bases outside the gene matches. This CDR3 reads CASSPPLAGGKDTQYF. The CDR3 DNA reads TGTGCCAGCTCACCTCCCTTAGCGGGGGGGAAAGATACGCAGTATTTT.

The chain carries TRBV28 and TRBJ2-1; TRBD1 might be the D (5 bases). The V gene's germline CDR1 is MDHEN and CDR2 SYDVKM. The CDR3 totals 14 residues. With 6 bases removed from V and 5 bases from J, the gap between germline ends came to 14 bases. CDR3 bases: TGTGCCAGCAGCCTGACAGCTCGCCACAATGAGCAGTTCTTC. Its protein is CASSLTARHNEQFF.

This clone was detected only a few times. The chain has TRBV7-9 and TRBJ2-7, with D tentatively TRBD2 (6 bases). The CDR3 length is 14 residues. CDR1 SEHNR and CDR2 FQNEAQ come from the germline V gene (reference sequence). Trimming cost V 1 base and J 4 bases, with 11 bases left between them. The CDR3 loop reads CASSLGGEWYEQYF. CDR3 coding DNA: TGTGCCAGCAGCTTAGGGGGGGAGTGGTACGAGCAGTACTTC.

This sequence joins TRBV7-8 and TRBJ2-5; 7 bases match TRBD2. The J segment lost 2 bases and the V segment lost 5 bases, leaving 11 bases of the junction unmatched. CDR3 length: 16 residues. Germline CDR1 is SGHVS and CDR2 is FQNEAQ. CDR3 in amino acids: CASSHRPASGQETQYF. The CDR3 DNA follows: TGTGCCAGCAGCCACCGGCCGGCTAGCGGTCAAGAGACCCAGTACTTC.

The chain is built from TRBV9 and TRBJ2-7; 8 nucleotides line up with TRBD1. V shed 0 bases, J shed 1 base, and the junction held 6 bases outside the gene matches. Germline CDR1 SGDLS, CDR2 YYNGEE. This CDR3 spans 16 amino acids. The CDR3 loop reads CASSVGNTGGSYEQYF. CDR3 nucleotide sequence: TGTGCCAGCAGCGTAGGTAATACAGGGGGATCCTACGAGCAGTACTTC.